This T cell receptor beta chain was recovered during a study of cytomegalovirus exposure and HLA in healthy donors. About the research overall: In an early release, HLA-typed donors contributed 90 million or so unique TCR sequences.

On this clone: An end of the junction does not agree with germline; a read error may underlie this.

Germline assignment: CDR1 SSHAT and CDR2 FNYEAQ (reference sequence). CDR3 length: 17 residues. Amplification used 60 Vbeta primers and 13 Jbeta primers. The repertoire was sequenced with immunoSEQ multiplex PCR; TCRdb's copy has only in-frame clones and lacks some. The sample contains some 150,000 clones, about 71% of which appear only once. This receptor was identified in a woman in her twenties or thirties in good health and CMV-seronegative. The chain joins TRBV7-7 to TRBJ2-2; the D gene is possibly TRBD2 (6 bases). The sample was PBMCs. The CDR3 DNA sequence: TGTGCTAGCAGCCCCCGGCCAGGCGGGGACAACACCGGGGAGCTGTTTTTT. Residues: CASSPRPGGDNTGELFF.